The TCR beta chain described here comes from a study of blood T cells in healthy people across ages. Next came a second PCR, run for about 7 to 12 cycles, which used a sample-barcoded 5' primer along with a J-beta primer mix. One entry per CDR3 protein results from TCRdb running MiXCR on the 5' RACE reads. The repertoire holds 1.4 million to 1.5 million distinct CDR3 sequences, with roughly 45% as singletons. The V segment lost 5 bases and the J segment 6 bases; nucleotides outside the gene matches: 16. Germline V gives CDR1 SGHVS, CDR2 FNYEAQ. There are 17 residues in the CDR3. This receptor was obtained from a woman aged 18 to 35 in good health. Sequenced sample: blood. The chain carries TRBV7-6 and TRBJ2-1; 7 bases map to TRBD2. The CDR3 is CASSPQSGWEGLNEQFF. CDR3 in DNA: TGTGCCAGCAGCCCCCAGAGTGGTTGGGAGGGCCTCAATGAGCAGTTCTTC. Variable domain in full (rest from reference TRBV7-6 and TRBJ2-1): GAGVSQSPRYKVTKRGQDVALRCDPISGHVSLYWYRQALGQGPEFLTYFNYEAQQDKSGLPNDRFSAERPEGSISTLTIQRTEQRDSAMYRCASSPQSGWEGLNEQFFGPGTRLTVL.